A single sample is the source of the 4 T cell receptor beta chains below, sequenced in a study of OX40 agonist ivuxolimab in advanced cancers. The library was prepared using the immunoSEQ multiplex PCR assay. TCRdb carries this immuneACCESS record with in-frame sequences only. Its versions omit some clonotypes, under half of them owing to an unresolved V gene in the studies checked, with the rest unexplained. The sample table lists 77,000 or so clones, 85% to 90% of them with a count of one. 2% to 2.5% of the sample comes from the top ten. The specimen comprised CD4+ or CD8+ T cells sorted from blood, sampled in a trial of the OX40 agonist ivuxolimab. Receptors originate from an adult with an advanced solid tumor such as melanoma, head and neck, liver or kidney cancer.

V and J are TRBV5-4 and TRBJ2-7; 8 bases fit TRBD1. In germline, CDR1 is SGHNT, CDR2 YYREEE (reference sequence). The J segment lost 0 bases and the V segment lost 5 bases, leaving 4 bases of the junction unmatched. The CDR3 has 14 amino acids. CDR3 DNA: TGTGCCAGCAGAAGACAGGGGAGCTCCTACGAGCAGTACTTC. It is translated as CASRRQGSSYEQYF. The full variable domain, rest sourced from reference TRBV5-4 and TRBJ2-7, is ETGVTQSPTHLIKTRGQQVTLRCSSQSGHNTVSWYQQALGQGPQFIFQYYREEENGRGNFPPRFSGLQFPNYSSELNVNALELDDSALYLCASRRQGSSYEQYFGPGTRLTVT.

This chain uses TRBV19 with TRBJ1-2; D gene ambiguous. V dropped 4 bases and J dropped 1 base, with 4 bases sitting between them. Germline V gene data show CDR1 as LNHDA and CDR2 as SQIVND (reference sequence). This CDR3 has 12 amino acids. CDR3 sequence (DNA): TGTGCCAGTAGTACGAATAACTATGGCTACACCTTC. It is translated as CASSTNNYGYTF.

V is TRBV6-6 and J is TRBJ1-2, with D possibly matching TRBD1 (5 bases). Trimming took off 2 bases at V and 7 bases at J, with 8 bases between the two ends. There are 12 residues in the CDR3. CDR1 and CDR2 (germline): MNHNY, SVGAGI (reference sequence). This chain's CDR3 is CASSYGGSGYTF. The CDR3 nucleotides are TGTGCCAGCAGTTACGGGGGATCTGGCTACACCTTC.

V gene TRBV28 combines with J gene TRBJ2-5; the D is unclear. The CDR3 contains 15 residues. Trimming took off 6 bases at V and 4 bases at J, with 18 bases between the two ends. Germline CDR1 MDHEN, CDR2 SYDVKM. The chain's CDR3 is CASRIQPRPGETQYF. CDR3 nucleotides: TGTGCCAGCAGGATTCAGCCTCGACCGGGAGAGACCCAGTACTTC.